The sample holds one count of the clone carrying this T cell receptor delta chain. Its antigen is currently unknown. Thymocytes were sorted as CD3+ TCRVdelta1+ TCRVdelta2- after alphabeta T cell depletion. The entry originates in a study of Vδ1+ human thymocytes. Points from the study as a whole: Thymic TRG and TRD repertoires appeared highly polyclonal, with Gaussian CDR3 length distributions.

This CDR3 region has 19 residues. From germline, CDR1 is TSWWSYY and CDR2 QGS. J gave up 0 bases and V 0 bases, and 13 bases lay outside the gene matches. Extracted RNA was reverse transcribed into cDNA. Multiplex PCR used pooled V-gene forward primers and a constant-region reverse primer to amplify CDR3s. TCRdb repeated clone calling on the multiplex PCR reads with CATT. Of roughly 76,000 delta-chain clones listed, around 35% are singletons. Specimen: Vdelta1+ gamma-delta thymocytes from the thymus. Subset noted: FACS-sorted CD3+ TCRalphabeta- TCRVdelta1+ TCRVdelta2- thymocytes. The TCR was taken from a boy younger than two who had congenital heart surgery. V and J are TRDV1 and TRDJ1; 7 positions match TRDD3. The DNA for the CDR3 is TGTGCTCTTGGGGAACTAAGGTGGAGGATACGTGGGGACACCGATAAACTCATCTTT. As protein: CALGELRWRIRGDTDKLIF.